Shown below are 20 T cell receptor beta chains from a single sample sequenced in a study of T-cell reconstitution after alpha-beta-depleted transplantation in children. It was with unique molecular identifiers that the TCRbeta library was prepared. TCRdb re-called the PCR reads through MiXCR, storing one row per CDR3 protein. The table includes a few hundred thousand distinct CDR3 sequences, around 10% detected once. This specimen was PBMCs from the stem cell graft donor, taken from the stem cell graft. All receptors derive from a human donor who donated a stem cell graft to a child with acute lymphoblastic leukemia.

The chain links TRBV12-3 or TRBV12-4 to TRBJ1-4, with TRBD1 matching over 7 bases. This CDR3 has 17 residues. Unmatched junction bases numbered 7, after V lost 3 bases and J lost 0 bases. The CDR3 sequence: CASSFPGQASTNEKLFF. DNA for the CDR3: TGTGCCAGCAGTTTCCCTGGACAGGCGTCAACTAATGAAAAACTGTTTTTT.

This clonotype was found many times. V gene TRBV9 combines with J gene TRBJ1-1; 11 bases align to TRBD1. From germline, CDR1 is SGDLS and CDR2 YYNGEE. The CDR3 has 14 amino acids. The ends lost 4 bases at V and 4 bases at J; junction bases unmatched: 3. The CDR3 loop reads CASSFGTGGTEAFF. In DNA, the CDR3 is TGTGCCAGCAGCTTCGGGACAGGGGGCACTGAAGCTTTCTTT.

This clonotype was observed a handful of times. V and J are TRBV6-1 and TRBJ2-1; 7 positions agree with TRBD2. This CDR3 contains 16 residues. Unmatched junction bases numbered 12, after V lost 7 bases and J lost 3 bases. Germline V CDR1 and CDR2: MNHNS, SASEGT. For the CDR3, the DNA is TGTGCCAGCACACGCTCTGTGTGGGGGGGCTACAATGAGCAGTTCTTC. Translated: CASTRSVWGGYNEQFF.

This clonotype was counted between two and nine times. An end of the junction differs from the germline gene, which may be a read error. V is TRBV7-7 and J is TRBJ2-3; TRBD1 or TRBD2 may be the D gene (6 bases each). This CDR3 has 15 residues. The V gene's germline CDR1 is SSHAT and CDR2 FNYEAQ (reference sequence). The CDR3 coding sequence is TGTGCTAGCAGCTTAGGGGGGACCGAGGCGGATACGCAGTATTTT. Encoded protein: CASSLGGTEADTQYF.

This clonotype showed up many times. The V call is TRBV15, the J call TRBJ1-5; 7 nucleotides align to TRBD1. The CDR3 has 18 amino acids. The germline V gene encodes CDR1 LNHNV and CDR2 YYDKDF (reference sequence). V lost 2 bases to trimming and J lost 5 bases; unmatched junction nucleotides: 15. This CDR3 reads CATSRPVLTGKGDQPQHF. DNA for the CDR3: TGTGCCACCAGCAGACCCGTCCTGACAGGGAAGGGGGATCAGCCCCAGCATTTT. The whole variable domain, filled in from reference TRBV15 and TRBJ1-5, reads DAMVIQNPRYQVTQFGKPVTLSCSQTLNHNVMYWYQQKSSQAPKLLFHYYDKDFNNEADTPDNFQSRRPNTSFCFLDIRSPGLGDTAMYLCATSRPVLTGKGDQPQHFGDGTRLSIL.

The rearrangement joins TRBV15 to TRBJ2-7; TRBD2 matches 11 bases. The CDR3 has 18 amino acids. Germline CDR1 is LNHNV and CDR2 is YYDKDF (reference sequence). Trimming at V came to 0 bases and at J to 4 bases, leaving 11 bases not matched to a gene. CDR3 loop: CATSRDETSGRVAYEQYF. The DNA for the CDR3 is TGTGCCACCAGCAGAGATGAAACTAGCGGGAGAGTTGCGTACGAGCAGTACTTC. The full variable domain, in which reference TRBV15 and TRBJ2-7 provide the parts outside the CDR3, is DAMVIQNPRYQVTQFGKPVTLSCSQTLNHNVMYWYQQKSSQAPKLLFHYYDKDFNNEADTPDNFQSRRPNTSFCFLDIRSPGLGDTAMYLCATSRDETSGRVAYEQYFGPGTRLTVT.

There are many counts of this clonotype. The rearrangement uses TRBV29-1 and TRBJ2-5, with a weak D call TRBD1 (5 bases). CDR3 size: 13 residues. Trimming removed 4 bases from V and 2 bases from J, with 11 bases in between. Germline CDR1 SQVTM, CDR2 ANQGSEA. DNA of the CDR3: TGCAGCGTTGTTATGGACATTCAAGAGACCCAGTACTTC. This gives the protein CSVVMDIQETQYF.

The chain employs TRBV5-1 and TRBJ2-2; D unclear. V was shortened by 0 bases and J by 0 bases, with 3 bases between the two germline ends. CDR1 and CDR2 (germline): SGHRS, YFSETQ. CDR3 length equals 14 residues. The CDR3 nucleotides read TGCGCCAGCAGCTTGGAAGCGAACACCGGGGAGCTGTTTTTT. This codes for CASSLEANTGELFF. The entire variable domain, with the rest obtained from reference TRBV5-1 and TRBJ2-2, is as follows: KAGVTQTPRYLIKTRGQQVTLSCSPISGHRSVSWYQQTPGQGLQFLFEYFSETQRNKGNFPGRFSGRQFSNSRSEMNVSTLELGDSALYLCASSLEANTGELFFGEGSRLTVL.

This clonotype was recorded at least ten times. The chain employs TRBV7-9 and TRBJ2-7; the D call may be TRBD1 or TRBD2 (5 bases each). V gave up 5 bases and J gave up 2 bases, with 10 bases separating them. The CDR3 runs 13 residues. The germline V gene encodes CDR1 SEHNR and CDR2 FQNEAQ (reference sequence). This CDR3 is CASSPGSAYEQYF. The CDR3 nucleotides are TGTGCCAGCAGCCCAGGGAGCGCCTACGAGCAGTACTTC.

This clonotype was observed many times. CDR3 nucleotide sequence: TGCGCCAGCAGCTCACCTACCGACTACGAGCAGTACTTC. The encoded protein is CASSSPTDYEQYF. The chain recombines TRBV5-1 with TRBJ2-7; D remains unclear. Germline lookup yields CDR1 SGHRS and CDR2 YFSETQ. The germline V and J ends were trimmed by 3 bases and 3 bases, with 10 bases remaining between them. The CDR3 loop spans 13 amino acids.

This clonotype was seen many times. The rearrangement links TRBV12-3 or TRBV12-4 to TRBJ2-5, with D tentatively TRBD2 (6 bases). The CDR3 has 16 amino acids. The germline V and J ends were trimmed by 8 bases and 5 bases, with 24 bases remaining between them. CDR3 loop: CASGTGGLAMRETQYF. CDR3 bases: TGTGCCAGCGGCACAGGAGGGCTAGCGATGAGGGAGACCCAGTACTTC.

V is TRBV20-1 and J is TRBJ1-6; D perhaps matches TRBD1 (5 bases). The CDR3 has 15 residues. Germline V gene data show CDR1 as DFQATT and CDR2 as SNEGSKA (reference sequence). The V gene lost 0 bases and the J gene lost 7 bases, with 13 bases spanning the gap. In DNA, the CDR3 is TGCAGTGCTAGAGATGGGGAGGGGAACAATTCACCCCTCCACTTT. This gives the protein CSARDGEGNNSPLHF.

This clonotype showed up just a few times. The CDR3 DNA sequence: TGTGCCAGCTCACCTCGGGACAGACTCTATGGCTACACCTTC. This encodes CASSPRDRLYGYTF. The rearrangement links TRBV18 to TRBJ1-2, with 7 bases aligning to TRBD1. V lost 3 bases to trimming and J lost 4 bases; unmatched junction nucleotides: 5. Germline CDR1 and CDR2: KGHSH and LQKENI. This CDR3 has 14 residues.

This clonotype appeared many times. The chain recombines TRBV28 with TRBJ2-1, with 9 bases identical to TRBD2. Germline trimming cut 6 bases from V and 2 bases from J; bases unmatched to any gene: 5. This CDR3 spans 15 amino acids. From germline, CDR1 is MDHEN and CDR2 SYDVKM. CDR3 amino acids: CASSSSGRTYNEQFF. DNA of the CDR3: TGTGCCAGCAGCTCCAGCGGGAGGACCTACAATGAGCAGTTCTTC.

The chain joins TRBV6-2 or TRBV6-3 to TRBJ2-5; D not resolved. From germline, CDR1 is MNHEY and CDR2 SVGEGT. The CDR3 contains 13 residues. V was pared by 9 bases and J by 5 bases, with 16 bases between. CDR3 region: CASSRMSKETQYF. In nucleotides, the CDR3 is TGTGCCAGTTCCCGGATGTCGAAGGAGACCCAGTACTTC.

As regards this clonotype: This may arise from a read error, as a much more abundant clone is one base away. Likely a read error: the CDR3 ends without its conserved phenylalanine or tryptophan. This chain connects TRBV28 to TRBJ2-1; D gene uncertain. The CDR3 has 15 residues. V was cut by 2 bases and J by 4 bases, with 12 bases left in between. Germline V lookup: CDR1 MDHEN, CDR2 SYDVKM. The CDR3 reads CASSLTPPEYNEQFL. The CDR3, as DNA: TGTGCCAGCAGTTTAACTCCCCCCGAATACAATGAGCAGTTCTTA.

This clonotype was recorded at least ten times. The V call is TRBV5-1, the J call TRBJ2-2; 7 bases agree with TRBD1. This CDR3 is built from 14 residues. Unmatched junction bases numbered 6, after V lost 3 bases and J lost 7 bases. The germline gives CDR1 SGHRS, CDR2 YFSETQ. Here the CDR3 DNA reads TGCGCCAGCAGCTCGGACAGGCCCGGCGGGGAGCTGTTTTTT. Translating it yields CASSSDRPGGELFF.

The table lists this clonotype with many counts. The CDR3 coding sequence is TGCAGTGCTAGAGCGCTAGCTATTCACTACGAGCAGTACTTC. It translates to CSARALAIHYEQYF. The rearrangement uses TRBV20-1 and TRBJ2-7; possibly TRBD2 for D (5 bases). The CDR3 has 14 residues. Germline V CDR1 and CDR2: DFQATT, SNEGSKA (reference sequence). V shed 1 base and J shed 3 bases, with 13 bases lying between them.

This clonotype was recorded a few times. The J gene is TRBJ2-7, the V gene TRBV15; TRBD1 matches 8 bases. Germline-derived CDR1 and CDR2 are LNHNV and YYDKDF (reference sequence). Trimming took 1 base from V and 3 from J; bases not matched to a gene: 8. The CDR3 sequence is 16 residues long. CDR3 sequence reads: CATSRGLSGQDYEQYF. CDR3 DNA: TGTGCCACCAGCAGAGGACTCTCGGGACAGGACTACGAGCAGTACTTC.

DNA of the CDR3: TGTGCCAGCAGCCAGGGACTCAAGAAGGGAGAGCAGTACTTC. It codes for CASSQGLKKGEQYF. The chain has TRBV3-1 and TRBJ2-7; D may be TRBD2 (6 bases). Trimming took off 3 bases at V and 7 bases at J, with 16 bases between the two ends. Germline CDR1 LGHDT, CDR2 YNNKEL (reference sequence). The CDR3 contains 14 residues.